Below, 18 T cell receptor beta chains from the same sample are listed, as sequenced in a study of cytomegalovirus exposure and HLA in healthy donors. This table comes from immunoSEQ multiplex PCR, and its TCRdb copy is limited to in-frame clones, with some not included. The top ten clones hold about 5.8% of a sample with around 150,000 clones, less than 90% of them seen once. Sample: PBMCs. The source of these receptors is a woman aged 25-40 years in good health and CMV-seronegative.

J is TRBJ1-5 and V is TRBV6-1; TRBD1 might be the D (5 bases). V shed 1 base and J shed 5 bases, with 9 bases lying between them. CDR1 is MNHNS, CDR2 SASEGT, per germline. This CDR3 is built from 14 residues. CDR3 loop: CASSEVVGDQPQHF. Here the CDR3 DNA reads TGTGCCAGCAGTGAAGTTGTGGGGGATCAGCCCCAGCATTTT.

The chain is built from TRBV12-5 and TRBJ2-5; D call uncertain. CDR1 is LGHNT, CDR2 FRNRAP, per germline. This CDR3 contains 12 residues. Deletions cut 5 bases from V and 5 bases from J, with 9 bases between. The DNA for the CDR3 is TGTGCTAGTGGTGACATGAGGGAGACCCAGTACTTC. Its protein product is CASGDMRETQYF.

This clone was seen once. The V call is TRBV28, the J call TRBJ2-7; TRBD2 aligns across 7 bases. Germline CDR1 reads MDHEN; CDR2 reads SYDVKM. The CDR3 covers 14 residues. J was trimmed by 6 bases and V by 5 bases; bases with no gene match: 10. In DNA, the CDR3 is TGTGCCAGCAGTACACGGACTAGGCTCTCCGAGCAGTACTTC. Translating gives CASSTRTRLSEQYF.

The chain combines TRBV27 with TRBJ2-2; D is uncertain. The CDR3 spans 18 residues. Germline CDR1 is MNHEY and CDR2 is SMNVEV (reference sequence). Trimming took off 0 bases at V and 4 bases at J, with 18 bases between the two ends. The CDR3 DNA reads TGTGCCAGCAGTTTATCCGCGGCCCTAGTGTTGGCCACCGGGGAGCTGTTTTTT. Amino acid sequence: CASSLSAALVLATGELFF.

The table lists this clone with a few counts. The chain is built from TRBV6-5 and TRBJ2-4; no definite D call. The germline CDR1 and CDR2 sequences are MNHEY and SVGAGI. Trimming shortened V by 5 bases and J by 3 bases, and 14 bases separated the two germline ends. This CDR3 is built from 15 residues. CDR3 in amino acids: CASSPGPVGKNIQYF. The CDR3 coding sequence is TGTGCCAGCAGTCCCGGCCCGGTTGGCAAAAACATTCAGTACTTC.

V and J are TRBV5-1 and TRBJ1-1, with D tentatively TRBD1 (6 bases). Between the trimmed V and J ends, which lost 4 bases and 4 bases, there was a span of 14 bases. The CDR3 extends over 14 amino acids. Germline values: CDR1 SGHRS, CDR2 YFSETQ. The DNA of the CDR3 is TGCGCCAGCAGCCCACAGGGAGGGGGCACTGAAGCTTTCTTT. As protein: CASSPQGGGTEAFF. Filled out from reference TRBV5-1 and TRBJ1-1, the complete variable domain reads KAGVTQTPRYLIKTRGQQVTLSCSPISGHRSVSWYQQTPGQGLQFLFEYFSETQRNKGNFPGRFSGRQFSNSRSEMNVSTLELGDSALYLCASSPQGGGTEAFFGQGTRLTVV.

The gene calls are TRBV7-3 and TRBJ2-7, with D tentatively TRBD1 (6 bases). The V gene's germline CDR1 is SGHTA and CDR2 FQGTGA. The CDR3 length is 16 residues. The V end was cut by 4 bases, the J end by 1 base, with 17 bases between. The CDR3 DNA reads TGTGCCAGCAGCTCAAGCCCGGACAGAAAGTCCTACGAGCAGTACTTC. It codes for CASSSSPDRKSYEQYF.

The chain links TRBV11-3 to TRBJ2-1; 7 positions agree with TRBD1. Per germline, CDR1 SGHNT and CDR2 YENEEA. This CDR3 is 13 amino acids long. J lost 9 bases, V lost 5 bases, and 7 bases had no gene match. DNA of the CDR3: TGTGCCAGCAGCACGGGACAGTTTAGTGAGCAGTTCTTC. Translated, it gives CASSTGQFSEQFF. The whole variable domain, filled in from reference TRBV11-3 and TRBJ2-1, reads EAGVVQSPRYKIIEKKQPVAFWCNPISGHNTLYWYLQNLGQGPELLIRYENEEAVDDSQLPKDRFSAERLKGVDSTLKIQPAELGDSAVYLCASSTGQFSEQFFGPGTRLTVL.

CDR3 bases: TGTGCCAGCAGCGTAGAGGGGGGACTCCAAGAGACCCAGTACTTC. This gives the protein CASSVEGGLQETQYF. This chain connects TRBV9 to TRBJ2-5; D is tentatively TRBD1 or TRBD2 (6 bases each). Deletions cut 0 bases from V and 1 base from J, with 10 bases between. Per germline, CDR1 SGDLS and CDR2 YYNGEE. The CDR3 spans 15 residues.

The chain is built from TRBV4-2 and TRBJ2-4, with D maybe TRBD1 (6 bases). CDR1 and CDR2 from the germline V gene are LGHNA and YNFKEQ. The CDR3 sequence is 16 residues long. V lost 3 bases to trimming and J lost 2 bases, with 14 bases between them. The CDR3 DNA reads as TGTGCCAGCAGCCAGTCGACAGGCCCGTCCAAAAACATTCAGTACTTC. Translating gives CASSQSTGPSKNIQYF.

The rearrangement links TRBV27 to TRBJ1-5, with a possible D match to TRBD1 (5 bases). Trimming stripped 8 bases from V and 1 base from J, with 9 bases between. This CDR3 is built from 13 residues. Germline CDR1 is MNHEY and CDR2 is SMNVEV (reference sequence). The CDR3 protein is CASARGSNQPQHF. As DNA, the CDR3 is TGTGCCAGCGCACGGGGGAGCAATCAGCCCCAGCATTTT.

CDR3 in amino acids: CASMEAGGVDEQYF. The CDR3 nucleotides are TGTGCCAGCATGGAGGCAGGGGGTGTCGACGAGCAGTACTTC. The chain recombines TRBV6-1 with TRBJ2-7; 7 bases agree with TRBD1. The CDR3 sequence is 14 residues long. V trimming: 7 bases; J trimming: 5 bases; junction bases outside the gene matches: 11. Germline CDR1 MNHNS, CDR2 SASEGT.

The genes are TRBV18 and TRBJ1-1; D is perhaps TRBD1 (5 bases). The CDR3 contains 14 residues. V dropped 5 bases and J dropped 5 bases, with 15 bases sitting between them. Germline CDR1 is KGHSH and CDR2 is LQKENI. CDR3 region: CASSSNRGETEAFF. CDR3 DNA: TGTGCCAGCTCATCAAACAGAGGGGAGACTGAAGCTTTCTTT.

The chain uses TRBV9 and TRBJ2-1; TRBD1 might be the D (6 bases). Per germline, CDR1 SGDLS and CDR2 YYNGEE. The ends were cut back, 2 bases at V and 5 bases at J, with 17 bases in the middle. The CDR3 loop spans 16 amino acids. CDR3 sequence (DNA): TGTGCCAGCAGCGTGCAACCGACGACAGGCCACAATGAGCAGTTCTTC. Encoded protein: CASSVQPTTGHNEQFF.

The V call is TRBV11-2, the J call TRBJ2-7; 8 nucleotides match TRBD2. V lost 4 bases and J lost 2; bases outside the gene matches: 19. The CDR3 runs to 19 residues. Germline V gives CDR1 SGHAT, CDR2 FQNNGV. CDR3 in amino acids: CASSSDPRVLAGRTYEQYF. In DNA, the CDR3 is TGTGCCAGCAGCTCCGACCCCAGGGTGCTAGCGGGCCGGACCTACGAGCAGTACTTC.

This clone was found once. V gene TRBV7-2 combines with J gene TRBJ1-2; D unclear. The V and J ends lost 5 bases and 5 bases respectively, with 12 bases between them. CDR3 length equals 13 residues. Germline CDR1 and CDR2: SGHTA and FQGNSA. CDR3 nucleotide sequence: TGTGCCAGCAGCACCACTGGGCAGTATGGCTACACCTTC. Translated: CASSTTGQYGYTF.

This clone showed up just once. The genes are TRBV6-6 and TRBJ1-2; D is uncertain. CDR3 size: 14 residues. The ends were cut back, 5 bases at V and 4 bases at J, with 14 bases in the middle. The V gene's germline CDR1 is MNHNY and CDR2 SVGAGI (reference sequence). The CDR3 region is CASSHPRAIYGYTF. The CDR3 nucleotides are TGTGCCAGCAGTCACCCAAGAGCAATCTATGGCTACACCTTC.

This clone has only one observation. This rearrangement joins TRBV6-1 to TRBJ2-7; TRBD1 might be the D (6 bases). This CDR3 is built from 16 residues. V was pared by 0 bases and J by 0 bases, with 12 bases between. CDR1 and CDR2 from the germline V gene are MNHNS and SASEGT. CDR3 region: CASSEAGQPSSYEQYF. The CDR3 DNA reads TGTGCCAGCAGTGAAGCAGGACAGCCGAGCTCCTACGAGCAGTACTTC.